The TCR beta chain described here comes from a study of blood T cell repertoires in COVID-19. Study information: Researchers got acute and convalescent COVID-19 samples from the United States, Italy and Spain. PBMCs, B-cell-depleted T cells, or T cells were the source of the cDNA or gDNA that made up the material.

In the original analysis: Estimated nucleated cell counts came from reference gene primer amplification. Assay used: immunoSEQ multiplex PCR; TCRdb lists only in-frame clones, some missing. The DNA was the basis for D and trimming; V, J and clone size are from that table. The table includes 200,000 to 250,000 clones, 82% detected once. Details on this clone: Relative to the germline gene, one junction end is altered; a read error may explain this.

This CDR3 region has 12 residues. From germline, CDR1 is MDHEN and CDR2 SYDVKM. Sequencing was performed on peripheral blood. The receptor was derived from a woman of 80 years or more with acute or convalescent COVID-19. V is TRBV28 and J is TRBJ1-5; D is uncertain. The CDR3 nucleotides are TGCGCCGCGGTAGATAGCAATCAGCCCCAGCATTTT. Translation: CAAVDSNQPQHF.